Listed here are 8 T cell receptor beta chains from one sample, sequenced in a study of T cell responses to AZD1222 COVID-19 vaccine. Only in-frame clones appear in the TCRdb table, and some are missing; sequencing was by immunoSEQ multiplex PCR. The data show fewer than 200,000 clones, approximately 86% seen once. Specimen: peripheral blood, collected on day 0 of AZD1222 vaccination. The receptors shown here come from an adult in good health.

As DNA, the CDR3 is TGTGCCAGCAGTGAACGGGGGGCCCAGGGGACCGAGCAGTACTTC. Translation: CASSERGAQGTEQYF. The chain uses TRBV25-1 and TRBJ2-7; D is perhaps TRBD2 (7 bases). Trimming left V 2 bases short and J 6 bases short, with 17 bases between. Germline loops: CDR1 MGHDK, CDR2 SYGVNS. The CDR3 runs to 15 residues.

The rearrangement uses TRBV4-3 and TRBJ2-7; the D is unclear. The CDR3 is 14 amino acids. Germline loops: CDR1 LGHNA, CDR2 YSLEER. V was clipped by 1 base and J by 2 bases, with 9 bases between them. The CDR3 sequence: CASSQGHGAYEQYF. As DNA, the CDR3 is TGCGCCAGCAGCCAAGGCCACGGTGCCTACGAGCAGTACTTC.

The chain employs TRBV7-8 and TRBJ1-3; the D gene is possibly TRBD1 (5 bases). CDR1 and CDR2 from the germline V gene are SGHVS and FQNEAQ. Trimming took off 7 bases at V and 6 bases at J, with 22 bases between the two ends. The CDR3 loop spans 16 amino acids. CDR3 DNA sequence: TGTGCCAGCACCCGAAGCGGGGCAGACACCCAAAACACCATATATTTT. Protein product: CASTRSGADTQNTIYF.

V and J are TRBV7-3 and TRBJ2-3; D remains unclear. CDR3 length equals 15 residues. V dropped 5 bases and J dropped 2 bases, with 14 bases sitting between them. Germline V gene sequence: CDR1 SGHTA, CDR2 FQGTGA. CDR3: CASSPKYGLTDTQYF. The CDR3 DNA is TGTGCCAGCAGCCCTAAATACGGGCTCACAGATACGCAGTATTTT.

The V call is TRBV7-3, the J call TRBJ2-5; D ambiguous. The CDR3 is made up of 16 amino acids. Germline V gene lookup returns CDR1 SGHTA and CDR2 FQGTGA. V was cut by 2 bases and J by 2 bases, with 15 bases left in between. The chain's CDR3 is CASSLVPHRNQETQYF. Written as DNA, the CDR3 is TGTGCCAGCAGCTTAGTGCCCCACAGAAATCAAGAGACCCAGTACTTC.

The chain uses TRBV10-3 and TRBJ1-1; D may be TRBD1 (5 bases). V gave up 4 bases and J gave up 2 bases, with 11 bases separating them. Germline CDR1 is ENHRY and CDR2 is SYGVKD. The CDR3 length is 14 residues. In nucleotides, the CDR3 is TGTGCCATCAGTGCCGGGACCGAAAACACTGAAGCTTTCTTT. Its translation: CAISAGTENTEAFF.

The count of this clone is one. The chain uses TRBV14 and TRBJ2-1; TRBD2 matches at 13 bases. Germline lookup yields CDR1 SGHDN and CDR2 FVKESK. The CDR3 is 15 amino acids. The V segment lost 4 bases and the J segment 14 bases; nucleotides outside the gene matches: 11. CDR3 nucleotide sequence: TGTGCCAGCAGCCTCTCTCCGGGACTAGCGGGAAGCGAGTTCTTC. Amino acid sequence: CASSLSPGLAGSEFF.

Note on this clone: At the DNA level, this CDR3 is encoded by other sequences in the same sample as well. The chain recombines TRBV9 with TRBJ1-3, with unresolved D. This CDR3 is 13 amino acids long. Trimming stripped 4 bases from V and 1 base from J, with 6 bases between. Germline assignment: CDR1 SGDLS and CDR2 YYNGEE. CDR3: CASSPGSGNTIYF. Here the CDR3 DNA reads TGTGCCAGCAGCCCCGGGTCTGGAAACACCATATATTTT.